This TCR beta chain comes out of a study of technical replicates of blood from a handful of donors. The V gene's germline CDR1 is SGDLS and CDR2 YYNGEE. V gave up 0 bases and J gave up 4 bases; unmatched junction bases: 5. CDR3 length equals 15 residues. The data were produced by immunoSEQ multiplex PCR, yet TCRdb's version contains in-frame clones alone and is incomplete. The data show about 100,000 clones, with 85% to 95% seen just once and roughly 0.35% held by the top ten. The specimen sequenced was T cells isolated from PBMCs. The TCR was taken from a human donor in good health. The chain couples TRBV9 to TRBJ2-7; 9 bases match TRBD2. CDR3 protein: CASSVGAGGPYEQYF. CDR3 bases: TGTGCCAGCAGCGTAGGGGCGGGAGGGCCGTACGAGCAGTACTTC.